The next 11 T cell receptor beta chains were all read from a single sample in a study of blood T cell repertoires in COVID-19. Using immunoSEQ multiplex PCR, the repertoire was profiled, and TCRdb retains in-frame clones only, with some absent. The data contain some 220,000 clones, around 90% of them singletons. The sample consisted of peripheral blood. Receptors were obtained from a man aged 30 to 45 with COVID-19, enrolled during active disease.

This chain joins TRBV5-1 and TRBJ1-3, with 10 bases aligning to TRBD1. Germline CDR1 and CDR2: SGHRS and YFSETQ. CDR3 size: 14 residues. Trimming cost V 4 bases and J 5 bases; bases outside gene matches: 3. The CDR3 region has the DNA TGCGCCAGCAGCCCGGACAGGGGGAGAAACACCATATATTTT. It translates to CASSPDRGRNTIYF.

The rearrangement uses TRBV7-6 and TRBJ2-2; D possibly corresponds to TRBD2 (5 bases). The CDR3 extends over 16 amino acids. The germline gives CDR1 SGHVS, CDR2 FNYEAQ. V dropped 2 bases and J dropped 7 bases, with 17 bases sitting between them. CDR3 residues: CASSLSATPGIGELFF. CDR3 bases: TGTGCCAGCAGCTTAAGCGCAACCCCGGGGATCGGGGAGCTGTTTTTT.

The chain carries TRBV5-4 and TRBJ1-6; D not certain. Trimming cost V 3 bases and J 7 bases, with 8 bases left between them. In germline, CDR1 is SGHNT, CDR2 YYREEE (reference sequence). There are 13 residues in the CDR3. The CDR3 reads CASSWYFNSPLHF. The CDR3 bases are TGTGCCAGCAGCTGGTACTTCAATTCACCCCTCCACTTT. Using reference TRBV5-4 and TRBJ1-6 for the parts outside the CDR3, the full variable domain is ETGVTQSPTHLIKTRGQQVTLRCSSQSGHNTVSWYQQALGQGPQFIFQYYREEENGRGNFPPRFSGLQFPNYSSELNVNALELDDSALYLCASSWYFNSPLHFGNGTRLTVT.

V gene TRBV19 combines with J gene TRBJ1-5; 7 bases align to TRBD1. The CDR3 has 15 residues. Trimming at V came to 4 bases and at J to 5 bases, leaving 8 bases not matched to a gene. Looked up from germline, CDR1 is LNHDA and CDR2 is SQIVND (reference sequence). CDR3 amino acids: CASSNTGVRHQPQHF. CDR3 in DNA: TGTGCCAGTAGTAACACAGGGGTAAGGCATCAGCCCCAGCATTTT.

V usage is TRBV27 and J usage is TRBJ1-3; D not certain. The germline V gene encodes CDR1 MNHEY and CDR2 SMNVEV (reference sequence). V was clipped by 8 bases and J by 2 bases, with 7 bases between them. This CDR3 is built from 12 residues. The CDR3 DNA is TGTGCCAGCGGCAGCGCTGGAAACACCATATATTTT. This gives the protein CASGSAGNTIYF.

This chain connects TRBV10-3 to TRBJ1-6; a weak D match, TRBD1 (6 bases). Germline-derived CDR1 and CDR2 are ENHRY and SYGVKD. Trimming pared 7 bases from V and 8 bases from J, leaving 12 bases between. This CDR3 region has 13 residues. CDR3 DNA sequence: TGTGCCATCACCGGGGGGCCGGATTCACCCCTCCACTTT. This gives the protein CAITGGPDSPLHF.

CDR3 amino acids: CASSSGFGSGNTIYF. CDR3 in DNA: TGTGCCAGCAGCTCCGGGTTTGGGTCTGGAAACACCATATATTTT. This chain connects TRBV5-4 to TRBJ1-3; no clear D gene. V lost 3 bases and J 1 base, leaving 11 bases between the germline ends. Per the germline V gene, CDR1 is SGHNT and CDR2 is YYREEE (reference sequence). The CDR3 is 15 amino acids.

This chain links TRBV18 with TRBJ1-1; possibly TRBD1 for D (6 bases). Trimming removed 3 bases at V and 5 bases at J, with 19 bases between. Per germline, CDR1 KGHSH and CDR2 LQKENI. The CDR3 is made up of 16 amino acids. CDR3 sequence reads: CASSPRGLGARTEAFF. The CDR3 region has the DNA TGTGCCAGCTCACCCCGGGGATTGGGGGCACGGACTGAAGCTTTCTTT.

The chain links TRBV5-1 to TRBJ2-5; 14 nucleotides agree with TRBD2. Per germline, CDR1 SGHRS and CDR2 YFSETQ. The CDR3 length is 21 residues. J lost 1 base, V lost 5 bases, and 19 bases had no gene match. For the CDR3, the DNA is TGCGCCAGCAGTTCCGGGACTAGCGGGGGAGGCCCCATATCGTTCCAAGAGACCCAGTACTTC. Its protein product is CASSSGTSGGGPISFQETQYF.

This chain links TRBV12-3 or TRBV12-4 with TRBJ1-4, with unresolved D. V was cut by 2 bases and J by 8 bases, with 9 bases left in between. The CDR3 totals 13 residues. DNA for the CDR3: TGTGCCAGCAGTTTATCGTGGGAGGAAAAACTGTTTTTT. Protein product: CASSLSWEEKLFF.

The rearrangement uses TRBV11-2 and TRBJ1-5, with no clear D. V lost 5 bases and J 4 bases, leaving 18 bases between the germline ends. Germline loops: CDR1 SGHAT, CDR2 FQNNGV. CDR3 length: 16 residues. The CDR3 coding sequence is TGTGCCAGCAGCACCGGACTGCTGAGAGGGAATCAGCCCCAGCATTTT. It is translated as CASSTGLLRGNQPQHF. Combining the CDR3 with reference TRBV11-2 and TRBJ1-5 gives the whole variable domain EAGVAQSPRYKIIEKRQSVAFWCNPISGHATLYWYQQILGQGPKLLIQFQNNGVVDDSQLPKDRFSAERLKGVDSTLKIQPAKLEDSAVYLCASSTGLLRGNQPQHFGDGTRLSIL.